This T cell receptor (beta chain) is drawn from a study of neurological immune-mediated disorders. The time point is: longitudinal time-point 1 (baseline). V lost 1 base and J 0 bases, leaving 6 bases between the germline ends. CDR3 length equals 14 residues. Germline CDR1 is SGHTA and CDR2 is FQGNSA. The sample holds many counts of this clonotype. TCRdb itself ran the 5' RACE reads through MiXCR, one entry per CDR3 protein. The sample shows 60,000 to 90,000 distinct CDR3 sequences, roughly 10% of them seen only once. Sequenced input: PBMCs. The genes are TRBV7-2 and TRBJ1-1; D unresolved. This TCR was recovered from a man aged 25-45 years in good health. The DNA for the CDR3 is TGTGCCAGCAGCTTAGGAGCCTTGAACACTGAAGCTTTCTTT. Amino acid sequence: CASSLGALNTEAFF.